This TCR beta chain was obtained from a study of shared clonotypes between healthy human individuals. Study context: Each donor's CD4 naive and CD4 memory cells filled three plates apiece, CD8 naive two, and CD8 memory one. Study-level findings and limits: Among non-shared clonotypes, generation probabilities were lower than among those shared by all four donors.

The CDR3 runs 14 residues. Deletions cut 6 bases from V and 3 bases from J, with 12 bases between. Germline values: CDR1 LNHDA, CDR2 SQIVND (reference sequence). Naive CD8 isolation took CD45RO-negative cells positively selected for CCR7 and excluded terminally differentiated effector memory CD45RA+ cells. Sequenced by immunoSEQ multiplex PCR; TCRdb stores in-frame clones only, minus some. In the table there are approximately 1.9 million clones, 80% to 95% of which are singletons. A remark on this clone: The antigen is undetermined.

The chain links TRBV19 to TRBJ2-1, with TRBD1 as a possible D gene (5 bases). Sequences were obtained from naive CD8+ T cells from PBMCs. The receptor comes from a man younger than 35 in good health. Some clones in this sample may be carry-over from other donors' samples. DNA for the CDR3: TGTGCCAGTAGCGGCAGGGAAATCTACAATGAGCAGTTCTTC. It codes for CASSGREIYNEQFF.